The sequence of this T cell receptor beta chain was determined in a study of blood T cells in healthy people across ages (dated by TCRdb to the mid-2010s). In the study overall: In model experiments, roughly one uniquely barcoded TCR beta cDNA molecule per two T cells was captured by template switching. The donors were divided into four age groups: young (average approximately 17 years), middle-aged (roughly 40), aged (approximately 59) and long-lived (roughly 88). To avoid experimental bias, donors of different ages were distributed randomly across sequencing lanes. The study measured age-related changes in TCR beta repertoire diversity using deep sequencing normalized with unique cDNA molecular identifiers. For two donors (one aged 18 to 30 and one aged 80 or older), the study analyzed two additional independent replicas of 1 million unique cDNA reads from the same blood draw.

Systemically healthy Caucasian individuals from Russia, around 38 in total and aged roughly 6 to 100 years, were included as donors. About 9.6 milliliters of peripheral blood were collected from each donor into EDTA-treated Vacutainer tubes. PBMCs were isolated by Ficoll-Paque density-gradient centrifugation, with at least 7 million obtained per sample. Total RNA was extracted from PBMCs with Trizol reagent, with at least 5.5 micrograms obtained per sample. For every donor, an aliquot of PBMCs went through flow cytometry to measure the percentages of naive CD45RAhigh/CD27high T cells. The research as a whole found: Estimates of total diversity based on one million sequenced T cells were regarded as lower bounds and as underestimates. Donor CMV infection status was unknown, potentially confounding age-related changes in expanded clonotypes. Compared with the aged group, more naive CD4+ T cells, fewer expanded clones and increased TCR diversity were shown by the long-lived group, suggesting age selection. Conclusive comparison of naive and antigen-experienced compartments was prevented by the profiling of bulk unsorted PBMCs. Observed TCR beta diversity per million T cells fell roughly linearly with age, and a significant reduction was already apparent by age about 36. The percentage of naive T cells measured by flow cytometry correlated strongly with observed TCR beta diversity.

The CDR3 has 16 amino acids, counting the end cysteine and phenylalanine. The DNA shown is the 48-base CDR3, in frame from base 1. From a lookup of the germline V gene, CDR1 and CDR2 are SQVTM and ANQGSEA. Clipping removes 8 bases from V and 11 bases from J, with 24 as the unmatched junction base count. A word on this clonotype: Its binding antigen is unknown. Per-base qualities were not stored, and no clone one base away is much larger.

The library was built by means of 5' RACE. TCRdb names Illumina HiSeq 2500 as the instrument used. The second PCR ran for about 6 to 11 cycles and used a J-beta primer mix along with a sample-barcoded 5' primer. Each TCR beta cDNA molecule received a unique molecular identifier from a template-switch 5' adaptor carrying 12 random nucleotides. Each sample yielded at least 2.5 million CDR3-containing paired-end reads. First-strand cDNA was synthesized from all RNA with the Mint cDNA synthesis kit, primed by a TRBC-specific oligonucleotide. All cDNA was treated with uracil-DNA glycosylase and then went through a first 18-cycle PCR with the universal primers M1SS and BC2_uni_R. In the paper's pipeline: For normalization, 1 million high-quality reads were randomly selected from each sample, with every read carrying a distinct molecular identifier. Instead of being binned into consensus sequences, reads that shared molecular identifiers were thrown out. CDR3 identification, clonotype clustering and error correction used MiTCR with a Q25 quality threshold and the strictest error-elimination algorithm. A nonparametric unseen species model using Euler transformation provided a lower-bound estimate of total TCR beta diversity. TCRdb passed the public sequencing reads through fastp at Q25 and MiXCR, retaining productive beta sequences. Every CDR3 protein is listed once, alongside the most common genes and DNA of its rows. The V and J calls were determined by TCRdb, not by the authors. This sample gives around 580,000 distinct CDR3 sequences in total; roughly 43% of them show up just once. 20% to 25% of the sample is in the top ten clones.

Recombination joined TRBV29-1 with TRBJ2-5, with 9 junctional bases fitting TRBD2. The source of this sequence is a man at least 80 years old in good health. The sample comprised blood. The CDR3 protein is CSLSGSRHPLGNEQYF. The sequenced DNA: TGCAGCCTTAGCGGGAGTCGTCACCCCCTGGGCAATGAGCAGTACTTC.